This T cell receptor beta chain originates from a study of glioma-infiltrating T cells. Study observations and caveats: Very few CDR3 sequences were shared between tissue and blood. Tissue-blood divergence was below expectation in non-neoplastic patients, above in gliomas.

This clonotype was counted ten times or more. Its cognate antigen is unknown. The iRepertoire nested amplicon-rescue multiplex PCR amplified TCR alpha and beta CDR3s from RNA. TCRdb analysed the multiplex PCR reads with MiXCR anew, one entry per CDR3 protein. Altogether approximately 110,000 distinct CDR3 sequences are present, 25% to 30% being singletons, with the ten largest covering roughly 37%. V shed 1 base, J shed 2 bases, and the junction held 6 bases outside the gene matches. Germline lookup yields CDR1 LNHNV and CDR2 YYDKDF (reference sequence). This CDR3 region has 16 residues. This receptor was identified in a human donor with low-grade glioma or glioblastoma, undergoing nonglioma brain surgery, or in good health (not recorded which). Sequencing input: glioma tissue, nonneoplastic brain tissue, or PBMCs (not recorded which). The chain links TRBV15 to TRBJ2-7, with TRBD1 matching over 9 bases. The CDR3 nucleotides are TGTGCCACCAGCAGAGCCCAGACAGGGGGGACCTACGAGCAGTACTTC. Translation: CATSRAQTGGTYEQYF.